Listed below are T cell receptor beta chains from one sample, sequenced in a study of shared clonotypes between healthy human individuals. Profiling relied on immunoSEQ multiplex PCR, and the TCRdb table lists in-frame clones only, not all of them. The sample lists 550,000 to 650,000 clones, about 96% occurring once. The sequenced material came from naive CD8+ T cells sorted from blood. The origin of the receptors is a young woman in good health. CDR3s include the opening cysteine and the closing phenylalanine or tryptophan. Fields, in order: J gene, clone size, V gene, D gene, CDR3 protein, CDR3 DNA. A D gene is named only where the DNA matches it firmly. Not every row has a clone size; where given, it reads once, few, many or a size class.

J: TRBJ1-6
size: .
V: TRBV27
D: .
CDR3: CASSLSTQRALHF
DNA: TGTGCCAGCAGTTTATCCACCCAGCGAGCCCTCCACTTT

J: TRBJ2-2
size: .
V: TRBV11-2
D: .
CDR3: CASSLGPDGNTGELFF
DNA: TGTGCCAGCAGCTTAGGCCCGGACGGGAACACCGGGGAGCTGTTTTTT

J: TRBJ2-1
size: once
V: TRBV11-2
D: .
CDR3: CASSLPEGTGDYNEQFF
DNA: TGTGCCAGCAGCCTCCCGGAGGGGACGGGTGACTACAATGAGCAGTTCTTC

J: TRBJ1-5
size: .
V: TRBV11-2
D: TRBD1
CDR3: CASSLDQGGPNQPQHF
DNA: TGTGCCAGCAGCTTGGACCAGGGGGGGCCCAATCAGCCCCAGCATTTT

J: TRBJ1-5
size: .
V: TRBV28
D: .
CDR3: CASSPFDQPQHF
DNA: TGTGCCAGCAGCCCGTTCGATCAGCCCCAGCATTTT

J: TRBJ1-1
size: .
V: TRBV7-6
D: .
CDR3: CASSARVSPEAFF
DNA: TGTGCCAGCAGCGCCAGGGTTAGTCCTGAAGCTTTCTTT

J: TRBJ2-7
size: .
V: TRBV12-2
D: .
CDR3: CASRVRDPYEQYF
DNA: TGTGCAAGTAGGGTACGGGACCCGTATGAGCAGTACTTC

J: TRBJ2-2
size: .
V: TRBV27
D: TRBD1
CDR3: CASSLLLGQGAHGELFF
DNA: TGTGCCAGCAGTTTACTTTTGGGACAGGGGGCCCACGGGGAGCTGTTTTTT

J: TRBJ2-7
size: .
V: TRBV27
D: TRBD2
CDR3: CASSLKDGRAYEQYF
DNA: TGTGCCAGCAGTTTAAAAGACGGGAGGGCCTACGAGCAGTACTTC

J: TRBJ1-1
size: .
V: TRBV28
D: .
CDR3: CASSLSRNTEAFF
DNA: TGTGCCAGCAGTTTGTCCAGGAACACTGAAGCTTTCTTT

J: TRBJ2-1
size: .
V: TRBV7-9
D: .
CDR3: CASRGGESSNEQFF
DNA: TGTGCCAGCAGGGGGGGCGAGAGCTCCAATGAGCAGTTCTTC

J: TRBJ1-1
size: .
V: TRBV20-1
D: TRBD1
CDR3: CSGRGTTEAFF
DNA: TGCAGTGGCAGGGGGACTACTGAAGCTTTCTTT

J: TRBJ1-2
size: .
V: TRBV5-1
D: .
CDR3: CASSHGRIMGYTF
DNA: TGCGCCAGCAGCCACGGACGGATTATGGGCTACACCTTC

J: TRBJ2-2
size: .
V: TRBV28
D: .
CDR3: CASSPNSASPNTGELFF
DNA: TGTGCCAGCAGTCCCAATAGCGCTAGTCCGAACACCGGGGAGCTGTTTTTT

J: TRBJ1-1
size: .
V: TRBV6-5
D: .
CDR3: CASSYSGGWGNTEAFF
DNA: TGTGCCAGCAGTTACTCGGGAGGCTGGGGGAACACTGAAGCTTTCTTT

J: TRBJ2-7
size: once
V: TRBV4-1
D: .
CDR3: CASSQIGQNYEQYF
DNA: TGCGCCAGCAGCCAAATCGGACAGAACTACGAGCAGTACTTC

J: TRBJ1-2
size: .
V: TRBV19
D: .
CDR3: CASSIDWYGLEGEGYTF
DNA: TGTGCCAGTAGTATAGACTGGTACGGGTTGGAGGGAGAAGGCTACACCTTC

J: TRBJ2-2
size: .
V: TRBV7-9
D: TRBD2
CDR3: CASRLAGALWTGELFF
DNA: TGTGCCAGCAGACTAGCGGGAGCCCTGTGGACCGGGGAGCTGTTTTTT

J: TRBJ2-7
size: .
V: TRBV29-1
D: .
CDR3: CSVEVSEGSYEQYF
DNA: TGCAGCGTTGAAGTGTCCGAGGGCTCCTACGAGCAGTACTTC

J: TRBJ2-4
size: .
V: TRBV7-9
D: .
CDR3: CASSQMDSPKNIQYF
DNA: TGTGCCAGCAGCCAAATGGACAGTCCCAAAAACATTCAGTACTTC

J: TRBJ2-7
size: .
V: TRBV9
D: TRBD2
CDR3: CASSVGSGRAYEQYF
DNA: TGTGCCAGCAGCGTAGGAAGCGGGAGGGCCTACGAGCAGTACTTC

J: TRBJ1-2
size: .
V: TRBV20-1
D: TRBD1
CDR3: CRGQGRYGYTF
DNA: TGCAGGGGACAGGGGCGGTATGGCTACACCTTC

J: TRBJ1-2
size: .
V: TRBV7-9
D: .
CDR3: CATPTPQPGYGYTF
DNA: TGTGCCACCCCCACCCCCCAGCCCGGGTATGGCTACACCTTC

J: TRBJ1-5
size: .
V: TRBV2
D: .
CDR3: CASSEARWPQHF
DNA: TGTGCCAGCAGTGAAGCCCGCTGGCCCCAGCATTTT

J: TRBJ2-1
size: .
V: TRBV7-9
D: TRBD1
CDR3: CADTGGTEQFF
DNA: TGTGCCGACACAGGGGGCACTGAGCAGTTCTTC

J: TRBJ2-1
size: .
V: TRBV2
D: TRBD2
CDR3: CASSEGLAVYNEQFF
DNA: TGTGCCAGCAGCGAGGGACTAGCCGTTTACAATGAGCAGTTCTTC

J: TRBJ2-1
size: .
V: TRBV28
D: .
CDR3: CASRNNEQFF
DNA: TGTGCCAGCAGGAACAATGAGCAGTTCTTC

J: TRBJ2-7
size: few
V: TRBV29-1
D: TRBD1
CDR3: CSVEDAGTGHDDYEQYF
DNA: TGCAGCGTTGAAGATGCCGGGACAGGACACGATGACTACGAGCAGTACTTC

J: TRBJ1-5
size: .
V: TRBV21-1
D: .
CDR3: CASSSTADGQGNQPQHF
DNA: TGTGCCAGCAGCTCCACCGCGGACGGACAGGGGAATCAGCCCCAGCATTTT

J: TRBJ2-5
size: .
V: TRBV10-1
D: .
CDR3: CASSESISETQYF
DNA: TGCGCCAGCAGTGAGTCGATAAGTGAGACCCAGTACTTC

J: TRBJ2-2
size: .
V: TRBV9
D: .
CDR3: CASSGGIGSGELFF
DNA: TGTGCCAGCAGCGGGGGCATTGGATCCGGGGAGCTGTTTTTT

J: TRBJ2-7
size: .
V: TRBV28
D: .
CDR3: CASSATSYEQYF
DNA: TGTGCCAGCAGCGCGACTTCCTACGAGCAGTACTTC

J: TRBJ2-7
size: .
V: TRBV19
D: TRBD2
CDR3: CASSDRAGGYEQYF
DNA: TGTGCCAGTAGCGACCGAGCGGGAGGCTACGAGCAGTACTTC

J: TRBJ2-1
size: .
V: TRBV13
D: .
CDR3: CASSPPLTDSYNEQFF
DNA: TGTGCCAGCAGCCCCCCCCTAACGGACTCCTACAATGAGCAGTTCTTC

J: TRBJ2-7
size: few
V: TRBV28
D: TRBD1
CDR3: CASSLTGGSYEQYF
DNA: TGTGCCAGCAGTTTAACAGGGGGCTCCTACGAGCAGTACTTC

J: TRBJ2-1
size: .
V: TRBV5-1
D: TRBD2
CDR3: CASSDVLAGYNEQFF
DNA: TGCGCCAGCAGCGACGTTCTAGCGGGATACAATGAGCAGTTCTTC

J: TRBJ2-7
size: .
V: TRBV30
D: .
CDR3: CAWSVPEKRNYEQYF
DNA: TGTGCCTGGAGTGTACCTGAGAAGCGGAACTACGAGCAGTACTTC

J: TRBJ2-7
size: .
V: TRBV19
D: .
CDR3: CASKDGSYEQYF
DNA: TGTGCCAGTAAGGACGGATCCTACGAGCAGTACTTC

J: TRBJ1-3
size: .
V: TRBV10-2
D: .
CDR3: CASSESIGSGNTIYF
DNA: TGCGCCAGCAGTGAGTCGATTGGGTCTGGAAACACCATATATTTT

J: TRBJ2-2
size: .
V: TRBV19
D: .
CDR3: CASSIATGAGELFF
DNA: TGTGCCAGTAGTATAGCGACTGGCGCCGGGGAGCTGTTTTTT

J: TRBJ2-3
size: .
V: TRBV2
D: .
CDR3: CATRLANLGTDTQYF
DNA: TGTGCAACCAGGCTGGCAAACCTTGGCACAGATACGCAGTATTTT